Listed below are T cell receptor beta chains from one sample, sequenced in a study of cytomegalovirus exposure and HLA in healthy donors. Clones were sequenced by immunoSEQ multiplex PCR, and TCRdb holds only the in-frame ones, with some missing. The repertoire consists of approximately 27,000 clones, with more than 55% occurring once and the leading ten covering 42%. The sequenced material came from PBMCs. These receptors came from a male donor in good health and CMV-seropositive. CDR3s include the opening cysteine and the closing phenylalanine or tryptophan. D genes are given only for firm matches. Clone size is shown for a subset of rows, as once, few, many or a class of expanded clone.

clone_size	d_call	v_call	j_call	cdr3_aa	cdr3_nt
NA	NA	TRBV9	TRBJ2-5	CASSALDSPAETQYF	TGTGCCAGCAGCGCCCTGGACTCCCCTGCGGAGACCCAGTACTTC
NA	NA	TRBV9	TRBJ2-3	CASSVAPRGTTDTQYF	TGTGCCAGCAGCGTAGCCCCCAGGGGAACCACAGATACGCAGTATTTT
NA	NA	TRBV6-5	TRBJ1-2	CASSSVDLSGYTF	TGTGCCAGCAGTTCCGTGGACTTATCTGGCTACACCTTC
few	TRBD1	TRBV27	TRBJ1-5	CASSSGTGSNQPQHF	TGTGCCAGCAGTTCAGGGACAGGGAGCAATCAGCCCCAGCATTTT
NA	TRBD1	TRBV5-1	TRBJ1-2	CASSPNQGATNYGYTF	TGCGCCAGCAGCCCGAATCAGGGGGCGACTAACTATGGCTACACCTTC
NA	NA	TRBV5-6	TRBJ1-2	CASSLGPPTGTNYGYTF	TGTGCCAGCAGCTTGGGCCCCCCCACAGGGACTAACTATGGCTACACCTTC
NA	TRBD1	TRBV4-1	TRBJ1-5	CASSQDGQGDQPQHF	TGCGCCAGCAGCCAAGACGGACAGGGAGATCAGCCCCAGCATTTT
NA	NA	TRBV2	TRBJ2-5	CASSELDWVETQYF	TGTGCCAGCAGTGAGCTGGACTGGGTAGAGACCCAGTACTTC
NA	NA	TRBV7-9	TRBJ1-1	CASSLGGGGRKNTEAFF	TGTGCCAGCAGCTTAGGCGGCGGGGGGCGAAAGAACACTGAAGCTTTCTTT
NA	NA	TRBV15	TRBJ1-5	CATSSLGFGQGTNQPQHF	TGTGCCACCAGCAGTTTAGGGTTTGGGCAGGGGACCAATCAGCCCCAGCATTTT
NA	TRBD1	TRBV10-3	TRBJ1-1	CAIGGQGEEAFF	TGTGCCATCGGGGGACAGGGGGAGGAAGCTTTCTTT
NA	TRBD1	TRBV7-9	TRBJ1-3	CASSLGENRGDTIYF	TGTGCCAGCAGCTTGGGAGAGAACAGGGGGGACACCATATATTTT
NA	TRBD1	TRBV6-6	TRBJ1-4	CASSSGTGGTELFF	TGTGCCAGCAGTTCCGGGACAGGGGGCACGGAACTGTTTTTT
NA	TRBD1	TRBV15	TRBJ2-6	CATSVSGQGGTNVLTF	TGTGCCACCAGCGTGTCGGGACAGGGCGGAACAAACGTCCTGACTTTC
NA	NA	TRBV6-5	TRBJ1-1	CASSYPGLDTEAFF	TGTGCCAGCAGTTACCCCGGACTGGACACTGAAGCTTTCTTT
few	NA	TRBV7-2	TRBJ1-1	CASSLRQARNTEAFF	TGTGCCAGCAGCTTGAGACAAGCAAGGAACACTGAAGCTTTCTTT
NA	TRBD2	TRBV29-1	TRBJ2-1	CSVERGLAGANEQFF	TGCAGCGTTGAGCGCGGACTAGCGGGAGCCAATGAGCAGTTCTTC
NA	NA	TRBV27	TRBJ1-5	CASGGPVGQPQHF	TGTGCCAGCGGGGGCCCCGTCGGTCAGCCCCAGCATTTT